These 20 T cell receptor beta chains share one sample of origin, sequenced in a study of molecular identifiers for immune sequencing clone quantification. One entry per CDR3 protein, called by TCRdb with MiXCR from the PCR reads. The data hold under 800,000 distinct CDR3 sequences, with approximately 24% observed a single time. The source material was naive CD8+ T cells from blood, with Jurkat cell RNA spiked in. Indicated subset: FACS-sorted CD8+CD4-CCR7+CD45RA+ naive T cells. The receptors derive from a human donor in good health. Some libraries in this study had Jurkat cell RNA spiked in.

Worth noting for this clonotype: A much larger clone lies a single base off, so this may be a read error. The rearrangement uses TRBV7-9 and TRBJ2-7; D might be TRBD1 or TRBD2, each matching 5 bases. The germline V gene has CDR1 SEHNR and CDR2 FQNEAQ (reference sequence). The CDR3 has 13 amino acids. The CDR3 DNA reads as TGTGCCAGCAGCGTGGACGGGGCGTACGGGCAGTACTTC. It encodes CASSVDGAYGQYF. The variable domain in full, with the rest retrieved from reference TRBV7-9 and TRBJ2-7, is DTGVSQNPRHKITKRGQNVTFRCDPISEHNRLYWYRQTLGQGPEFLTYFQNEAQLEKSRLLSDRFSAERPKGSFSTLEIQRTEQGDSAMYLCASSVDGAYGQYFGPGTRLTVT.

Only a few counts were recorded for this clonotype. The rearrangement uses TRBV3-2 and TRBJ2-3; the listed D gene, TRBD2, was not tested against the DNA. TRBV3-2 is described as a pseudogene. The CDR3 is 16 residues long. CDR3 DNA sequence: TGTGCCAGCAGCCAAGCGCTAGCGCGAGACACAGATACGCAGTATTTT. This encodes CASSQALARDTDTQYF.

V usage is TRBV20-1 and J usage is TRBJ2-2; 7 bases line up with TRBD1. This CDR3 has 13 amino acids. Unmatched junction bases numbered 4, after V lost 5 bases and J lost 4 bases. Germline V lookup: CDR1 DFQATT, CDR2 SNEGSKA (reference sequence). The CDR3 spells CSASQGPTGELFF. CDR3 nucleotide sequence: TGCAGTGCTTCACAGGGGCCCACCGGGGAGCTGTTTTTT.

The chain has TRBV30 and TRBJ2-1; possibly TRBD1 for D (6 bases). The CDR3 length is 12 residues. Germline V gene sequence: CDR1 GTSNPN, CDR2 SVGIG (reference sequence). Trimming stripped 4 bases from V and 7 bases from J, with 11 bases between. The CDR3 DNA reads TGTGCCTGGAATATGCAGGGGAATGAGCAGTTCTTC. Translation gives CAWNMQGNEQFF.

This clonotype was found a few times. This chain connects TRBV19 to TRBJ2-1; D possibly uses TRBD1 or TRBD2 (5 bases each). V lost 9 bases to trimming and J lost 4 bases, with 19 bases between them. Per germline, CDR1 LNHDA and CDR2 SQIVND (reference sequence). The CDR3 contains 15 residues. The CDR3 nucleotides are TGTGCCAGCCAGGGTTCGCGCGGGCCTTACAATGAGCAGTTCTTC. This codes for CASQGSRGPYNEQFF.

This clonotype was detected many times. The V and J genes are TRBV2 and TRBJ2-3, with TRBD2 matching 13 bases. Unmatched junction bases numbered 9, after V lost 6 bases and J lost 0 bases. Germline CDR1 and CDR2: SNHLY and FYNNEI. CDR3 length: 18 amino acids. CDR3 amino acids: CASRDTTSGRFSTDTQYF. In DNA form, the CDR3 reads TGTGCCAGCAGGGATACGACTAGCGGGAGGTTCAGCACAGATACGCAGTATTTT.

As for this clonotype: A read error is possible here, since a much larger clone lies one base away. The rearrangement uses TRBV24-1 and TRBJ2-7; D is possibly TRBD1 (6 bases). Germline loops: CDR1 KGHDR, CDR2 SFDVKD. V dropped 3 bases and J dropped 12 bases, with 23 bases sitting between them. The CDR3 covers 15 residues. The CDR3 region is CATSDATGTRVGPYF. In DNA, the CDR3 is TGTGCCACCAGTGATGCGACAGGCACCCGTGTAGGGCCGTACTTC.

This clonotype occurred many times. The chain couples TRBV29-1 to TRBJ2-7; tentatively, D is TRBD1 (6 bases). This CDR3 has 15 amino acids. Trimming stripped 0 bases from V and 4 bases from J, with 16 bases between. Germline lookup yields CDR1 SQVTM and CDR2 ANQGSEA. CDR3 DNA sequence: TGCAGCGTTGAAGATCGCCCAGGACAGACTTACGAGCAGTACTTC. Translation gives CSVEDRPGQTYEQYF.

This clonotype was seen a few times. The V gene is TRBV28, the J gene TRBJ2-3; 13 bases map to TRBD2. The V segment lost 4 bases and the J segment 5 bases; nucleotides outside the gene matches: 6. The CDR3 runs 16 residues. The germline gives CDR1 MDHEN, CDR2 SYDVKM. In nucleotides, the CDR3 is TGTGCCAGCAGTTGGGGACTAGCGGGGAGGGGAGATACGCAGTATTTT. Protein: CASSWGLAGRGDTQYF.

This chain joins TRBV4-3 and TRBJ2-3; D is possibly TRBD1 (6 bases). CDR1 and CDR2 (germline): LGHNA, YSLEER. The CDR3 is made up of 14 amino acids. Trimming removed 0 bases from V and 4 bases from J, with 8 bases in between. The CDR3 loop reads CASSQDRGADTQYF. DNA of the CDR3: TGCGCCAGCAGCCAAGACAGGGGAGCAGATACGCAGTATTTT.

This clonotype was counted many times. The chain uses TRBV28 and TRBJ1-2; 7 bases agree with TRBD1. Per germline, CDR1 MDHEN and CDR2 SYDVKM. V trimming: 4 bases; J trimming: 4 bases; junction bases outside the gene matches: 9. CDR3 length: 15 residues. In DNA, the CDR3 is TGTGCCAGCAGTTCGAGGGGGCGCCTGGGCTATGGCTACACCTTC. This gives the protein CASSSRGRLGYGYTF.

The sample holds many counts of this clonotype. The chain employs TRBV12-3 or TRBV12-4 and TRBJ2-7, with 8 bases matching TRBD1. CDR3 length: 15 residues. V shed 6 bases and J 1 base; nucleotides not matched to a gene: 8. CDR3 residues: CASSNGTGTSYEQYF. The CDR3 DNA follows: TGTGCCAGCAGCAACGGGACAGGAACGTCCTACGAGCAGTACTTC.

As regards this clonotype: This sequence may be a read error, since a much larger clone differs from it by one base. The chain uses TRBV6-2 or TRBV6-3 and TRBJ1-1; TRBD1 agrees at 9 bases. Germline V gene data show CDR1 as MNHEY and CDR2 as SVGEGT. This CDR3 is 15 amino acids long. The CDR3 sequence: CVSSSGQGRNTEAFF. The CDR3 DNA is TGTGTCAGCAGCTCTGGACAGGGGAGGAACACTGAAGCTTTCTTT.

The V call is TRBV24-1, the J call TRBJ2-5; D is uncertain. This CDR3 is 14 amino acids long. V lost 6 bases, J lost 5 bases, and 15 bases lay in between. CDR1 and CDR2 (germline): KGHDR, SFDVKD. In DNA, the CDR3 is TGTGCCACCAGTACCCCGGTGGGGAATGAGACCCAGTACTTC. It encodes CATSTPVGNETQYF.

This clonotype was detected many times. The chain uses TRBV6-5 and TRBJ2-3; D may be TRBD2 (5 bases). Germline V gene sequence: CDR1 MNHEY, CDR2 SVGAGI. The V and J ends lost 6 bases and 2 bases respectively, with 12 bases between them. The CDR3 is made up of 14 amino acids. The CDR3 sequence is CASRTLGITDTQYF. For the CDR3, the DNA is TGTGCCAGCAGAACACTAGGAATCACAGATACGCAGTATTTT.

Notes on this clonotype: A read error may be the cause here, since a much bigger clone is one base away. The chain joins TRBV29-1 to TRBJ1-1; D is unclear. CDR1 and CDR2 from the germline V gene are SQVTM and ANQGSEA. The CDR3 contains 10 residues. The CDR3 spells CSVELTEALF. The CDR3 DNA reads TGCAGCGTTGAGCTTACTGAAGCTCTCTTT.

This clonotype was recorded many times. The chain combines TRBV2 with TRBJ1-1; D unclear. Germline lookup yields CDR1 SNHLY and CDR2 FYNNEI. V lost 7 bases and J 0 bases, leaving 9 bases between the germline ends. This CDR3 has 13 residues. CDR3 residues: CASTGSLNTEAFF. The CDR3 region has the DNA TGTGCCAGCACTGGGTCCCTGAACACTGAAGCTTTCTTT.

This clonotype was observed many times. The chain recombines TRBV7-2 with TRBJ2-2; no firm D call. CDR3 size: 14 residues. Germline V gene sequence: CDR1 SGHTA, CDR2 FQGNSA. Between the trimmed V and J ends, which lost 3 bases and 4 bases, there was a span of 9 bases. CDR3 DNA sequence: TGTGCCAGCAGCTTCGGCTTTAGCACCGGGGAGCTGTTTTTT. Its translation is CASSFGFSTGELFF. The variable domain in full, with the rest retrieved from reference TRBV7-2 and TRBJ2-2, is GAGVSQSPSNKVTEKGKDVELRCDPISGHTALYWYRQSLGQGLEFLIYFQGNSAPDKSGLPSDRFSAERTGGSVSTLTIQRTQQEDSAVYLCASSFGFSTGELFFGEGSRLTVL.

With regard to this clonotype: Being one base from a much bigger clone, this may be a read error. This rearrangement joins TRBV19 to TRBJ1-5; 8 nucleotides agree with TRBD1. The DNA end lines up better with TRBJ2-3; the J call may be wrong. The germline gives CDR1 LNHDA, CDR2 SQIVND (reference sequence). The CDR3 contains 16 residues. Written as DNA, the CDR3 is TGTGCCAGTAGTCAAACATCAGGGGGCCTCAATCAGCCCCAGTATTTT. Amino acid sequence: CASSQTSGGLNQPQYF.

A remark on this clonotype: A much larger clone lies a single base off, so this may be a read error. The chain links TRBV28 to TRBJ2-7; D call uncertain. Germline CDR1 MDHEN, CDR2 SYDVKM. The CDR3 has 19 amino acids. The V end lost 2 bases, the J end lost 5 bases, and 28 bases lay between the germline ends. CDR3 region: CASSLRQVPTRLVVDEQYF. The CDR3 bases are TGTGCCAGCAGTTTACGCCAGGTACCAACACGCCTGGTGGTCGACGAGCAGTACTTC.